The clone carrying this T cell receptor (beta chain) was detected a few times. This sample was taken from a study of blood T cell repertoires in COVID-19. Looking at the study overall: Samples of COVID-19 (acute and convalescent) were obtained from the United States, Italy and Spain. PBMCs, B-cell-depleted T cells, or T cells provided the cDNA or gDNA that made up the material.

Per the authors' pipeline: By means of reference gene primer amplification, nucleated cell counts were estimated. Produced via immunoSEQ multiplex PCR; TCRdb's table is partial and in-frame only. D and trimming were read from the DNA, whereas the V and J calls and clone size are those reported in that table. The sample includes more than 70,000 clones, 75% to 90% seen only once; the top ten take under 8.5%. J was trimmed by 4 bases and V by 0 bases; bases with no gene match: 5. This CDR3 is 15 amino acids long. Germline assignment: CDR1 SGHRS and CDR2 YFSETQ. The receptor's source is a man aged 55 to 70 with acute or convalescent COVID-19. The chain links TRBV5-1 to TRBJ1-2, with 8 bases aligning to TRBD1. Sequenced sample: peripheral blood. CDR3 sequence: CASSLEGTGPYGYTF. The CDR3 DNA is TGCGCCAGCAGCTTGGAGGGGACAGGTCCCTATGGCTACACCTTC.